The clone carrying this T cell receptor (beta chain) appeared a few times. V dropped 4 bases and J dropped 4; count of bases not matched to a gene: 14. This CDR3 comprises 17 residues. Sequencing relied on a cDNA template that was reverse transcribed from extracted RNA. Clones were read by immunoSEQ multiplex PCR, and TCRdb kept only the in-frame ones, dropping some. The data show more than 85,000 clones, 50% to 75% seen once. Treatment meaning: oral pan-JAK inhibitor, 5-10 mg twice daily. These data are taken from a study of CD8+ T cells in alopecia areata. This receptor was identified in a human donor with alopecia areata. Sequencing was performed on CD8+ T cells sorted from blood, taken at week 4, from a patient treated with tofacitinib. The rearrangement links TRBV23-1 to TRBJ2-3, with 7 bases fitting TRBD1. TRBV23-1 is sorted into the ORF group, with uncertain function. CDR3 residues: CASSPGQEERRADTQYF. The CDR3, as DNA: TGCGCCAGCAGTCCCGGACAGGAGGAGCGAAGGGCAGATACGCAGTATTTT.